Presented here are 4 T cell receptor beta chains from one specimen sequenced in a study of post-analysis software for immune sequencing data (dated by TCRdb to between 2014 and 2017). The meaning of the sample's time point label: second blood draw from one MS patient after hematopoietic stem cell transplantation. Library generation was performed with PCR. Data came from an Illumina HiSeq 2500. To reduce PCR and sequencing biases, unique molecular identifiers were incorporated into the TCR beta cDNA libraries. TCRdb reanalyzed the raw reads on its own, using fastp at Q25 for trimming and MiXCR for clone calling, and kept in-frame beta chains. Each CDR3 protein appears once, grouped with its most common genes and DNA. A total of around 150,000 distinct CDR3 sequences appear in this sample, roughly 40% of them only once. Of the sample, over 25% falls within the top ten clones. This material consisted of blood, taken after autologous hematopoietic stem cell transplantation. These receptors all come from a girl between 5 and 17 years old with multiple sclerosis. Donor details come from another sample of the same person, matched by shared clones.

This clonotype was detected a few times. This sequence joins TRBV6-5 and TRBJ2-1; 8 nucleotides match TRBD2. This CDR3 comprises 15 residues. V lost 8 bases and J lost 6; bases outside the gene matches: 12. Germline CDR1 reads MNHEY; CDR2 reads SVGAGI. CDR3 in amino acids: CASAVKAGGPNEQFF. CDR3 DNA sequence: TGTGCCAGCGCAGTAAAGGCGGGAGGCCCCAATGAGCAGTTCTTC.

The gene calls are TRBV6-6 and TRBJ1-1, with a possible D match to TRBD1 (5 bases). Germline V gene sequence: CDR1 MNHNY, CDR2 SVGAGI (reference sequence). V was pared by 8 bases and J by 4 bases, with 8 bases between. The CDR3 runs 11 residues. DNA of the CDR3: TGTGCCAGCGGGGCAGTCACTGAAGCTTTCTTT. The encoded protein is CASGAVTEAFF.

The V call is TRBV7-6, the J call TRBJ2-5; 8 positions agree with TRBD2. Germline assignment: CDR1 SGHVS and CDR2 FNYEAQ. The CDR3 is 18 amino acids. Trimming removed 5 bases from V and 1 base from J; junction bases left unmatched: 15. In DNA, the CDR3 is TGTGCCAGCAGCCTAACGATAAAACTAGCGGAGCTCCAAGAGACCCAGTACTTC. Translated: CASSLTIKLAELQETQYF.

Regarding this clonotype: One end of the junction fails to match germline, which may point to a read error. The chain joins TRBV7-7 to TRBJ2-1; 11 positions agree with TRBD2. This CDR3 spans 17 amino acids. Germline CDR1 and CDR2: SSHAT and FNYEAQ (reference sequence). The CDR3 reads CASSLRLGTSGYNEQFF. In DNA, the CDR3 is TGTGCTAGCAGCCTCCGGTTGGGGACTAGCGGATACAATGAGCAGTTCTTC.